This T cell receptor (beta chain) was sequenced for a study of T-cell memory formation after mild COVID-19. Study-level results: The study found contracting CD4+ clones mainly in CM and EM and contracting CD8+ clones in EMRA.

TCRdb redid the calling of the 5' RACE reads with MiXCR, one entry per CDR3 protein. The sample records fewer than 250,000 distinct CDR3 sequences, about 10% being singletons. This clonotype has just a few counts. Its antigen remains unknown. Germline CDR1 SGHRS, CDR2 YFSETQ. The CDR3 consists of 14 residues. V was clipped by 4 bases and J by 1 base, with 11 bases between them. The clonotype was recovered from a man aged 18 to 30 who had mild COVID-19 (a few samples of this study predate the infection). Cell type and time point are not known. The sample consisted of PBMCs or a T cell subset sorted from them (not recorded which). The chain links TRBV5-1 to TRBJ2-5; D is undetermined. Here the CDR3 reads CASSVLQSQETQYF. The CDR3 DNA reads as TGCGCCAGCAGCGTACTCCAGTCCCAAGAGACCCAGTACTTC.